Presented here are 20 T cell receptor beta chains from one specimen sequenced in a study of blood T cell repertoires in COVID-19. The protocol was immunoSEQ multiplex PCR, while the TCRdb copy is restricted to in-frame clones and leaves out a portion. The sample yields some 87,000 clones, less than 85% seen once. The sequenced sample was peripheral blood. These receptors came from a man between 50 and 59 years old who had recovered from COVID-19.

The V call is TRBV19, the J call TRBJ1-2; 9 bases line up with TRBD1. Germline trimming cut 7 bases from V and 1 base from J; bases unmatched to any gene: 4. Germline V gene data show CDR1 as LNHDA and CDR2 as SQIVND (reference sequence). This CDR3 contains 14 residues. The CDR3 nucleotides are TGTGCCAGTACCAGGGACAGGGATAACTATGGCTACACCTTC. Residues: CASTRDRDNYGYTF.

This chain joins TRBV24-1 and TRBJ1-2, with TRBD1 matching over 7 bases. The J segment lost 2 bases and the V segment lost 4 bases, leaving 3 bases of the junction unmatched. Germline lookup yields CDR1 KGHDR and CDR2 SFDVKD. The CDR3 spans 14 residues. This CDR3 is CATSDWGQNYGYTF. The CDR3 DNA sequence: TGTGCCACCAGTGACTGGGGACAGAACTATGGCTACACCTTC.

The chain has TRBV19 and TRBJ2-7; a weak D match, TRBD2 (5 bases). Germline values: CDR1 LNHDA, CDR2 SQIVND (reference sequence). The CDR3 sequence is 15 residues long. The V end was cut by 3 bases, the J end by 5 bases, with 17 bases between. Here the CDR3 reads CASSIYPASNHEQYF. DNA of the CDR3: TGTGCCAGTAGTATTTATCCGGCTAGCAACCACGAGCAGTACTTC. Together with reference TRBV19 and TRBJ2-7, the CDR3 gives the full variable domain: DGGITQSPKYLFRKEGQNVTLSCEQNLNHDAMYWYRQDPGQGLRLIYYSQIVNDFQKGDIAEGYSVSREKKESFPLTVTSAQKNPTAFYLCASSIYPASNHEQYFGPGTRLTVT.

CDR3 in DNA: TGCAGTGCTAGAGCCCGGGAGACCCAGTACTTC. The encoded protein is CSARARETQYF. The chain has TRBV20-1 and TRBJ2-5; D is uncertain. Germline lookup yields CDR1 DFQATT and CDR2 SNEGSKA (reference sequence). With 1 base removed from V and 5 bases from J, the gap between germline ends came to 5 bases. The CDR3 has 11 amino acids.

In its sample, this clone was seen once. The V call is TRBV27, the J call TRBJ1-1; 8 bases line up with TRBD1. Trimming cost V 5 bases and J 4 bases; bases outside gene matches: 3. The CDR3 contains 13 residues. Germline CDR1 is MNHEY and CDR2 is SMNVEV (reference sequence). This CDR3 is CASSGQGGTEAFF. CDR3 DNA sequence: TGTGCCAGCAGTGGACAGGGCGGCACTGAAGCTTTCTTT.

This sequence joins TRBV7-9 and TRBJ2-7, with TRBD2 as a possible D gene (5 bases). V was shortened by 5 bases and J by 6 bases, with 11 bases between the two germline ends. The CDR3 is 12 residues long. Germline CDR1 reads SEHNR; CDR2 reads FQNEAQ (reference sequence). CDR3 nucleotides: TGTGCCAGCAGCCTCACGAGCGGCGAGCAGTACTTC. It is translated as CASSLTSGEQYF.

The chain links TRBV5-1 to TRBJ2-3, with D perhaps TRBD1 (5 bases). The CDR3 is 17 residues long. The V end lost 5 bases, the J end lost 0 bases, and 19 bases lay between the germline ends. Germline V CDR1 and CDR2: SGHRS, YFSETQ. The CDR3 region is CASSSPGISSSTDTQYF. In DNA, the CDR3 is TGCGCCAGCAGTTCCCCAGGGATTTCCAGCAGCACAGATACGCAGTATTTT.

This sequence joins TRBV7-9 and TRBJ2-7; TRBD1 aligns across 9 bases. The CDR3 totals 15 residues. CDR1 is SEHNR and CDR2 is FQNEAQ in the germline V gene (reference sequence). V lost 5 bases to trimming and J lost 3 bases; unmatched junction nucleotides: 8. The DNA for the CDR3 is TGTGCCAGCAGCATCTCCGGGACAGGGAACTACGAGCAGTACTTC. Its translation: CASSISGTGNYEQYF.

This clone has a handful of counts. The gene calls are TRBV7-2 and TRBJ2-7; a possible D gene is TRBD1 (6 bases). The germline V gene encodes CDR1 SGHTA and CDR2 FQGNSA. V was shortened by 3 bases and J by 7 bases, with 7 bases between the two germline ends. This CDR3 is 11 amino acids long. This CDR3 is CASSFTGEQYF. The CDR3 coding sequence is TGTGCCAGCAGCTTTACAGGGGAGCAGTACTTC. Complete variable domain (other parts from reference TRBV7-2 and TRBJ2-7): GAGVSQSPSNKVTEKGKDVELRCDPISGHTALYWYRQSLGQGLEFLIYFQGNSAPDKSGLPSDRFSAERTGGSVSTLTIQRTQQEDSAVYLCASSFTGEQYFGPGTRLTVT.

This chain links TRBV20-1 with TRBJ2-1; 7 bases align to TRBD2. Germline V gene lookup returns CDR1 DFQATT and CDR2 SNEGSKA (reference sequence). With V trimmed by 3 bases and J by 4 bases, 9 bases remained unmatched. CDR3 length: 15 residues. CDR3 sequence reads: CSASDGGSGYNEQFF. CDR3 bases: TGCAGTGCTAGTGATGGCGGGAGTGGTTACAATGAGCAGTTCTTC.

The V and J genes are TRBV7-2 and TRBJ2-3, with 9 bases identical to TRBD2. Per germline, CDR1 SGHTA and CDR2 FQGNSA. The CDR3 extends over 16 amino acids. V was clipped by 1 base and J by 2 bases; unmatched bases: 4. Here the CDR3 reads CASSLVASGNTDTQYF. CDR3 DNA: TGTGCCAGCAGCTTAGTGGCTAGCGGGAACACAGATACGCAGTATTTT.

The V call is TRBV15, the J call TRBJ1-4, with 7 bases lining up with TRBD1. The V gene end was trimmed by 1 base and the J gene end by 1 base; junction bases not matched to a gene: 3. The CDR3 is made up of 16 amino acids. Germline V gives CDR1 LNHNV, CDR2 YYDKDF (reference sequence). The CDR3 is CATSRGRTGTNEKLFF. The CDR3 DNA reads TGTGCCACCAGCAGAGGGAGGACAGGAACTAATGAAAAACTGTTTTTT.

The chain is built from TRBV14 and TRBJ2-1, with a weak D call TRBD2 (8 bases). Germline CDR1 and CDR2: SGHDN and FVKESK. CDR3 length equals 19 residues. Trimming shortened V by 1 base and J by 8 bases, and 27 bases separated the two germline ends. The CDR3 spells CASSQVRTGGGPTPYEQFF. The CDR3, as DNA: TGTGCCAGCAGCCAAGTAAGAACGGGAGGGGGCCCCACCCCCTATGAGCAGTTCTTC. The variable domain in full, with the rest retrieved from reference TRBV14 and TRBJ2-1, is EAGVTQFPSHSVIEKGQTVTLRCDPISGHDNLYWYRRVMGKEIKFLLHFVKESKQDESGMPNNRFLAERTGGTYSTLKVQPAELEDSGVYFCASSQVRTGGGPTPYEQFFGPGTRLTVL.

The chain combines TRBV3-1 (or the pseudogene TRBV3-2) with TRBJ2-2; 9 bases are a match to TRBD1. This CDR3 has 13 residues. The V and J ends lost 5 bases and 5 bases, in that order; junction bases with no gene match: 0. The germline V gene has CDR1 LGHDT and CDR2 YNNKEL (reference sequence). Written as DNA, the CDR3 is TGTGCCAGCAGCGGACAGGGGACCGGGGAGCTGTTTTTT. Encoded protein: CASSGQGTGELFF.

This clone has only a few counts. This chain uses TRBV27 with TRBJ1-6, with D maybe TRBD1 (5 bases). From germline, CDR1 is MNHEY and CDR2 SMNVEV (reference sequence). Trimming pared 5 bases from V and 3 bases from J, leaving 17 bases between. The CDR3 contains 17 residues. CDR3 loop: CASSKPGRGVYNSPLHF. CDR3 sequence (DNA): TGTGCCAGCAGTAAACCGGGACGGGGGGTCTATAATTCACCCCTCCACTTT.

The rearrangement joins TRBV5-6 to TRBJ1-6; possibly TRBD1 for D (5 bases). V was trimmed by 4 bases and J by 9 bases, leaving 17 bases between them. The CDR3 runs 15 residues. Germline assignment: CDR1 SGHDT and CDR2 YYEEEE. The CDR3 spells CASSLEPTEFSPLHF. The CDR3 DNA sequence: TGTGCCAGCAGCCTGGAACCGACAGAGTTTTCACCCCTCCACTTT.

The genes are TRBV11-3 and TRBJ2-5, with TRBD1 matching 11 bases. Per germline, CDR1 SGHNT and CDR2 YENEEA. The junction had 6 bases not matched to a gene; V was cut back by 4 bases and J by 5 bases. This CDR3 has 15 residues. The CDR3 DNA sequence: TGTGCCAGCAGCTCAGGGGACAGGGGGGATGAGACCCAGTACTTC. As protein: CASSSGDRGDETQYF.

The rearrangement uses TRBV9 and TRBJ2-3, with 8 positions matching TRBD2. CDR1 SGDLS and CDR2 YYNGEE come from the germline V gene. V trimming: 0 bases; J trimming: 0 bases; junction bases outside the gene matches: 6. The CDR3 spans 17 residues. The CDR3 protein is CASSVAGGGLSTDTQYF. The CDR3 region has the DNA TGTGCCAGCAGCGTAGCGGGGGGGGGCCTTAGCACAGATACGCAGTATTTT. Combining the CDR3 with reference TRBV9 and TRBJ2-3 gives the whole variable domain DSGVTQTPKHLITATGQRVTLRCSPRSGDLSVYWYQQSLDQGLQFLIQYYNGEERAKGNILERFSAQQFPDLHSELNLSSLELGDSALYFCASSVAGGGLSTDTQYFGPGTRLTVL.

V usage is TRBV30 and J usage is TRBJ2-3, with 7 bases identical to TRBD2. V trimming: 8 bases; J trimming: 1 base; junction bases outside the gene matches: 9. The CDR3 loop spans 14 amino acids. The germline V gene has CDR1 GTSNPN and CDR2 SVGIG (reference sequence). The CDR3 spells CAQTKAGGTDTQYF. The CDR3 DNA is TGTGCCCAAACAAAGGCGGGGGGCACAGATACGCAGTATTTT.

The chain links TRBV6-6 to TRBJ2-5; the D is unclear. Deletions cut 8 bases from V and 5 bases from J, with 9 bases between. This CDR3 is built from 11 residues. CDR1 is MNHNY and CDR2 is SVGAGI in the germline V gene (reference sequence). The CDR3 loop is CASAKLETQYF. CDR3 DNA sequence: TGTGCCAGCGCTAAATTGGAGACCCAGTACTTC.